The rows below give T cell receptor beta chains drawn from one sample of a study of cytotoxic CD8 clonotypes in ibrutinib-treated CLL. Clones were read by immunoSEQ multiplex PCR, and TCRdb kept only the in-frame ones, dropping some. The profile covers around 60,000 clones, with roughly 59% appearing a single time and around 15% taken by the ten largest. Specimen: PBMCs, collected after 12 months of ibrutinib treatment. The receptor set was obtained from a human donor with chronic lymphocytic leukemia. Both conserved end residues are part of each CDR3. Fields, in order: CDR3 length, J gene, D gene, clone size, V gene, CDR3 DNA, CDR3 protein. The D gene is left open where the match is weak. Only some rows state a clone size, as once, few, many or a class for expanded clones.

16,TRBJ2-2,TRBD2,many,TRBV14,TGTGCCAGCAGCCCCCGACTAGCGGGGGGATCCGGGGAGCTGTTTTTT,CASSPRLAGGSGELFF
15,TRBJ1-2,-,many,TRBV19,TGTGCCAGTAGTATTGGGCTGGATGGTAACTATGGCTACACCTTC,CASSIGLDGNYGYTF
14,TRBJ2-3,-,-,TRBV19,TGTGCCAGTAACCGGGAGCTTCCTGCAGATACGCAGTATTTT,CASNRELPADTQYF
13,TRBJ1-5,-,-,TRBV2,TGTGCCAGCAGAGGGACACCAAATCAGCCCCAGCATTTT,CASRGTPNQPQHF
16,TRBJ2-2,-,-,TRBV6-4,TGTGCCAGCAGTCGGGCGGCAGGGAGGAACACCGGGGAGCTGTTTTTT,CASSRAAGRNTGELFF
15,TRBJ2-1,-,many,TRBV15,TGTGCCACCAGCAGAGCCGGGCCCGGTGGGAATGAGCAGTTCTTC,CATSRAGPGGNEQFF
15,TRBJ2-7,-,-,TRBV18,TGTGCCAGCTCACCACTCCCGGGGAACCCCTACGAGCAGTACTTC,CASSPLPGNPYEQYF
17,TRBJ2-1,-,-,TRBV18,TGTGCCAGCTCACCGCCCGCTACAGGGCCCAAATACAATGAGCAGTTCTTC,CASSPPATGPKYNEQFF
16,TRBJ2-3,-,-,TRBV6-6,TGTGCCGGTAGTCCAGGGGAGGGGGGTAGCACAGATACGCAGTATTTT,CAGSPGEGGSTDTQYF
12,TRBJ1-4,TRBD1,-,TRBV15,TGTGCCACCGGACCTACAGGGGCAAAACTGTTTTTT,CATGPTGAKLFF
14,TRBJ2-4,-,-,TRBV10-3,TGTGCCATCAGTGAGAGGACGGCCAAAAACATTCAGTACTTC,CAISERTAKNIQYF
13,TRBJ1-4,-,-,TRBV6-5,TGTGCCAGCAGTACAGACGGGAATGAAAAACTGTTTTTT,CASSTDGNEKLFF
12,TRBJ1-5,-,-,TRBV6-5,TGTGCCAGCAGTTTCCTCAATCAGCCCCAGCATTTT,CASSFLNQPQHF
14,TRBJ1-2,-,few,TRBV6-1,TGTGCCAGCAGTGAAGGGACGGGACCCTATGGCTACACCTTC,CASSEGTGPYGYTF
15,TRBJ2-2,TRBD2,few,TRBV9,TGTGCCAGCAGCCCCCCGGGACTAGCGATGGGGGAGCTGTTTTTT,CASSPPGLAMGELFF
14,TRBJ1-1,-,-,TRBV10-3,TGTGCCATCAGTGAGGGTGTGGTGGGCACTGAAGCTTTCTTT,CAISEGVVGTEAFF
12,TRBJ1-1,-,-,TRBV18,TGTGCCAGCTCACCACGGGAAAATGAAGCTTTCTTT,CASSPRENEAFF